The clone carrying this T cell receptor (beta chain) appeared many times. The CDR3 is 13 residues long. Germline V CDR1 and CDR2: MDHEN, SYDVKM. The V and J ends lost 5 bases and 6 bases respectively, with 14 bases between them. Patients underwent thyroid surgery, and none had received any treatment before it. This entry comes from a study of metastatic and nonmetastatic thyroid tumors. MiXCR reprocessed the PCR reads for TCRdb. The top ten hold 9.5% to 15% of the sample, which has roughly 33,000 clones, 15% to 20% seen once. This chain links TRBV28 with TRBJ2-7; D is possibly TRBD2 (7 bases). This TCR came from a male donor with papillary thyroid cancer or a benign thyroid nodule (not recorded which). Some clones in this sample may be carry-over from other donors' samples. Specimen: blood. The CDR3 nucleotides are TGTGCCAGCAGTCCGTGGGGGGGGGCCGAGCAGTACTTC. Translation gives CASSPWGGAEQYF.